The clone carrying this TCR beta chain was detected many times. Its specificity is not known. The entry originates in a study of early T cells in non-severe SARS-CoV-2 infection. Study in general: Sequencing used unsorted whole-blood bulk RNA, so chains lack pairing.

Regarding the study as a whole: Anti-spike CD8 specificities were favored by VDJdb matching, whose results missed private and CD4 specificities.

Individually, cDNA molecules had unique molecular identifiers attached to them. Via MiXCR, TCRdb re-called the 5' RACE reads, giving one row per CDR3 protein. The sample holds tens of thousands of distinct CDR3 sequences, about 12% seen once. The CDR3 runs to 15 residues. V shed 6 bases, J shed 1 base, and the junction held 6 bases outside the gene matches. The sequenced material came from whole blood. This chain joins TRBV12-3 or TRBV12-4 and TRBJ1-1; 9 positions match TRBD1. This clonotype was obtained from an adult who was a healthcare worker with PCR-confirmed SARS-CoV-2 infection or an uninfected control (not recorded which). The CDR3 DNA is TGTGCCAGCAGGGAGGGGACAGGGAGGAACACTGAAGCTTTCTTT. Translation: CASREGTGRNTEAFF.